This TCR beta chain was found in a study of T cells in localized non-small cell lung cancer. Clones were sequenced by immunoSEQ multiplex PCR, and TCRdb holds only the in-frame ones, with some missing. This table holds roughly 77,000 clones, around 89% found once. Worth noting for this clone: No antigen is known for it. Different DNA sequences within this sample yield the same CDR3.

Study-wide results and caveats: Longer overall survival accompanied higher blood T cell density. Adjacent lung tissue had a median approximately 61 of the top 100 clones found in the tumor.

The CDR3 is 14 amino acids. Trimming removed 5 bases at V and 3 bases at J, with 15 bases between. Per the germline V gene, CDR1 is SGHTS and CDR2 is YDEGEE. This rearrangement joins TRBV5-8 to TRBJ2-7; perhaps TRBD1 as D (6 bases). Specimen: peripheral blood, collected before any cancer treatment. This TCR came from a woman aged 35-75 years with stage I squamous cell lung carcinoma. The CDR3 region has the DNA TGTGCCAGCAGGCCGGGACAAAACCTCTACGAGCAGTACTTC. Residues: CASRPGQNLYEQYF. Together with reference TRBV5-8 and TRBJ2-7, the CDR3 gives the full variable domain: EAGVTQSPTHLIKTRGQQATLRCSPISGHTSVYWYQQALGLGLQFLLWYDEGEERNRGNFPPRFSGRQFPNYSSELNVNALELEDSALYLCASRPGQNLYEQYFGPGTRLTVT.